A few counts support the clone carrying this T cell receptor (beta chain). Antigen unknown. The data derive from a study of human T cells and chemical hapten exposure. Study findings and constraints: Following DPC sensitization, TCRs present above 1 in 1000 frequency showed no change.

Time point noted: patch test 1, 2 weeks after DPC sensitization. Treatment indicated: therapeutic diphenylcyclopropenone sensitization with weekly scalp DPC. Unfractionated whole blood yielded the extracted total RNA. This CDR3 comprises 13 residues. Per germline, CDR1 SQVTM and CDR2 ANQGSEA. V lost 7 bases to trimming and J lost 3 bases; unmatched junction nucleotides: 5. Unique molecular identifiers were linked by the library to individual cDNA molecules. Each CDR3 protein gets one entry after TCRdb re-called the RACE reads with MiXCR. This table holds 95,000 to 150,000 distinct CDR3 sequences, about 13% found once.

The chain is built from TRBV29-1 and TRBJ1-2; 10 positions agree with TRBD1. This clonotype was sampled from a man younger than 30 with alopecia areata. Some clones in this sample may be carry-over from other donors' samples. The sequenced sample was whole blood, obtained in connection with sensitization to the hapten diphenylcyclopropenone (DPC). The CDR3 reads CSALGQGDYGYTF. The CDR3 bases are TGCAGCGCCTTAGGACAGGGGGACTATGGCTACACCTTC.